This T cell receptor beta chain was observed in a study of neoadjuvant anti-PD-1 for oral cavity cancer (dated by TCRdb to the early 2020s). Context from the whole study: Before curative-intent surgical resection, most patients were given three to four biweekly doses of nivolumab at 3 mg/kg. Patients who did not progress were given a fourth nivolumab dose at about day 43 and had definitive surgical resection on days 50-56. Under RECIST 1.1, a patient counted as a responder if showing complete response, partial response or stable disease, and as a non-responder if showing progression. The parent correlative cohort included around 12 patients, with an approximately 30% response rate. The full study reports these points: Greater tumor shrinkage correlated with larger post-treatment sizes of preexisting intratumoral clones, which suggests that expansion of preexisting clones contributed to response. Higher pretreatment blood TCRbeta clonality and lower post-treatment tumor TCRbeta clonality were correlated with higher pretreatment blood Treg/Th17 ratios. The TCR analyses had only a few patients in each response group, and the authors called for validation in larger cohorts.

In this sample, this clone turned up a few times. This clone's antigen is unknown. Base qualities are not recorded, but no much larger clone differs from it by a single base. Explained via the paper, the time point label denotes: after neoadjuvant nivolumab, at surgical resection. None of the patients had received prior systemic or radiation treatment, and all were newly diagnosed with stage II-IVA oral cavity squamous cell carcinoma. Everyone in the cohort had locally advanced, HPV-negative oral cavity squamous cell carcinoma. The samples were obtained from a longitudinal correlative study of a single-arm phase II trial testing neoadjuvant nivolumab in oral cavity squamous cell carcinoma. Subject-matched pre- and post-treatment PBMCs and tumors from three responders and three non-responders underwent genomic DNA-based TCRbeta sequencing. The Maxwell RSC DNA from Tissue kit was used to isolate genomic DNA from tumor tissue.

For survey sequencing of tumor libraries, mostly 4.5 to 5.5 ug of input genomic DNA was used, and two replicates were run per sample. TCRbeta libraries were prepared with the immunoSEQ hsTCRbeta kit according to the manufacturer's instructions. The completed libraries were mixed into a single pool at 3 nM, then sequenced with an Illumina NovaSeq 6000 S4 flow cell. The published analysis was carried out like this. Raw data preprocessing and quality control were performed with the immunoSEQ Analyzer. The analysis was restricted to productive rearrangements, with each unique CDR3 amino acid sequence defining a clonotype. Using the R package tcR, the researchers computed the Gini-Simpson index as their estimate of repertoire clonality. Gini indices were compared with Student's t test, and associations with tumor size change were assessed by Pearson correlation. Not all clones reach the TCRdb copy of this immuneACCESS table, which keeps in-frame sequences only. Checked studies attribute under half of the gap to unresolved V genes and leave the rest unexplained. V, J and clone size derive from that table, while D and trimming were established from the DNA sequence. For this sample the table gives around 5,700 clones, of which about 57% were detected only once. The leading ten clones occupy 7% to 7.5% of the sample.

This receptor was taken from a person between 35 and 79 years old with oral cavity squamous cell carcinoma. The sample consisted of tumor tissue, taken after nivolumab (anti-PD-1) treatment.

This receptor carries the CDR3 CASSSLRQGVYNSPLHF. The DNA sequence is given as TGTGCCAGCAGCTCGCTAAGACAGGGGGTTTACAATTCACCCCTCCACTTT. This chain joins TRBV13 to TRBJ1-6, with 9 junctional bases fitting TRBD1. Trimming takes 4 bases off V and 7 bases off J; junction bases not matched to a gene: 11. Its CDR3 holds 17 amino acids, cysteine through phenylalanine. Only the CDR3 DNA stays, 51 bases, in frame from base 1. The germline V gene encodes CDR1 PRHDT and CDR2 FYEKMQ (reference sequence).